Ten or more counts support the clone carrying this T cell receptor (beta chain). Its antigen remains unidentified. This record comes from a study of cytomegalovirus exposure and HLA in healthy donors. Trimming left V 3 bases short and J 2 bases short, with 16 bases between. Germline V gene lookup returns CDR1 GTSNPN and CDR2 SVGIG (reference sequence). CDR3 length: 15 residues. It was with 60 Vbeta and 13 Jbeta primers that the PCR ran. Clones were sequenced by immunoSEQ multiplex PCR, and TCRdb holds only the in-frame ones, with some missing. In the table there are about 98,000 clones, 60% to 80% of which are singletons. Points from the study as a whole: In a later analysis, the majority of CMV-associated beta chains seemingly showed HLA restriction. Association of a missense DCLRE1C variant with TCR beta V- and J-gene trimming was reported in a later analysis. Among TCR beta chains of equal frequency, HLA-associated ones were more clonally expanded in a later analysis. Associated with cytomegalovirus, according to the listing, were 150 to 200 TCR beta chains.

The origin of this receptor is a female donor in good health and CMV-seronegative. Sequenced input: PBMCs. The V gene is TRBV30, the J gene TRBJ1-1; TRBD1 is a possible D gene (5 bases). The CDR3 bases are TGTGCCTGGAGCCCCCGGCGGGGGTTCAACACTGAAGCTTTCTTT. It is translated as CAWSPRRGFNTEAFF.